This T cell receptor (beta chain) appears in the sequencing data of a study of T cells in localized non-small cell lung cancer (dated by TCRdb to the early 2020s). Regarding the complete study: Comparing tumors with uninvolved tumor-adjacent lungs, the study looked at the T cell repertoires of roughly 250 patients with early-stage NSCLC. The cohort was made up of hundreds of treatment-naive NSCLC patients whose localized lung tumors had been resected. Of the NSCLC patients, around 140 were male and about a hundred were female, and the mean age was approximately 66 years. Study-wide findings and limitations: Longer overall survival was associated with higher T cell density in blood, whereas shorter survival was associated with higher clonality in adjacent lung. Because of the exploratory design, TCR variables were selected using unadjusted p-values without false-discovery rate correction. Uninvolved tumor-adjacent lung showed the highest T cell clonality, higher than tumor, which suggests more focused antigenic responses in the uninvolved tumor-adjacent lung. A median of 57 of the top 100 tumor clones were detected in paired uninvolved adjacent lung, and 25 to 35 of these tumor clones were also found among the top 100 clones of the paired uninvolved adjacent lung. Because multi-region tumor sequencing was not done, intratumor heterogeneity could not be ruled out.

At diagnosis, peripheral blood, uninvolved tumor-adjacent lung and tumor were collected and stored as a combination of fresh-frozen and FFPE material. Blood samples were analyzed as peripheral blood mononuclear cells for TCR repertoire profiling. As regards this clone: Its antigen is unknown. No base-level quality is on record; no much larger clone is a single base apart.

TCR beta CDR3 regions were sequenced from DNA using the immunoSEQ Assay. From the authors' description of their analysis: T cell density was computed as TCR beta template counts normalized to usable DNA estimated by amplifying housekeeping genes. Richness was estimated with the preseqR package, extrapolating to 400,000 templates for PBMC samples and 120,000 templates for tissue samples. Clonality was defined by subtracting Pielou's evenness from one. Tissue-enriched TCRs were identified through differential abundance testing performed on productive amino-acid clonotypes, with a minimum total count of 5 and an alpha of 0.1. The Jaccard Index and the Morisita Overlap Index were used to quantify repertoire overlap between compartments. GLIPH grouped TCR beta CDR3s together with public tetramer-defined viral CDR3s, and a viral motif had to include at least three viral sequences and also show V-gene enrichment. The immuneACCESS repertoire file appears here via TCRdb, limited to in-frame rearrangements. These files lack a portion of the clones; in checked studies, under half of the deficit traces to unresolved V genes, and the cause of the others is not known. The V and J calls and clone size were taken over from that table, and D and trimming were inferred from the DNA. Here the sample has 50,000 to 75,000 clones; 91% occur a single time. The top ten constitute just under 20% of the sample.

CDR1 SNHLY and CDR2 FYNNEI are derived from the germline V gene. Germline trimming amounts to 10 bases on V and 1 base on J, with 7 as the count of junction bases outside the gene matches. The CDR3 covers 15 residues, taking in both the cysteine and the phenylalanine. Solely the CDR3 DNA is kept, with 45 bases framed from the first base. The sequence came from a man aged 35 to 69 with stage I lung adenocarcinoma. The source material was peripheral blood, sampled before any cancer treatment. Recombination linked TRBV2 to TRBJ2-5; the junction holds 12 bases that match TRBD2. The sequenced DNA: TGTGCCACCTCGAGGACTAGCGGGGCCCAAGAGACCCAGTACTTC. The resulting protein is CATSRTSGAQETQYF.